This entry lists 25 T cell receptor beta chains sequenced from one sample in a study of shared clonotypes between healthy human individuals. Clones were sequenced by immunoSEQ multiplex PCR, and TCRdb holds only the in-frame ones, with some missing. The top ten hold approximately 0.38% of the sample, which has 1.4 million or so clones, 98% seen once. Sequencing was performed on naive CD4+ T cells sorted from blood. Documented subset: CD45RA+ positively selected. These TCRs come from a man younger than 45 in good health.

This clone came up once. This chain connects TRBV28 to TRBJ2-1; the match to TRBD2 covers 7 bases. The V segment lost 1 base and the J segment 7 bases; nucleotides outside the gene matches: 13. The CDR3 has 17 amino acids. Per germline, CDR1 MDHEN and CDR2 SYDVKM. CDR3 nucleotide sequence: TGTGCCAGCAGTTTATTGTTGCTAGCGGAGGGTGGTAATGAGCAGTTCTTC. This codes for CASSLLLLAEGGNEQFF.

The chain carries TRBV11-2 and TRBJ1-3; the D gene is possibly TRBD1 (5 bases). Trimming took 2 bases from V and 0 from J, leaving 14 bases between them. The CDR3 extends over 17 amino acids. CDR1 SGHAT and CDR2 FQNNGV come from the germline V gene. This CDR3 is CASSLSPPGFSGNTIYF. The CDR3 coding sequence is TGTGCCAGCAGCTTATCCCCGCCAGGGTTCTCTGGAAACACCATATATTTT.

The CDR3 is CASSPQAGTVAIGYTF. CDR3 nucleotide sequence: TGTGCCAGCAGCCCCCAAGCGGGGACGGTCGCAATTGGCTACACCTTC. This chain links TRBV9 with TRBJ1-2; a possible D gene is TRBD1 (5 bases). The germline V gene encodes CDR1 SGDLS and CDR2 YYNGEE. The V end lost 4 bases, the J end lost 7 bases, and 23 bases lay between the germline ends. The CDR3 is made up of 16 amino acids. Using reference TRBV9 and TRBJ1-2 for the parts outside the CDR3, the full variable domain is DSGVTQTPKHLITATGQRVTLRCSPRSGDLSVYWYQQSLDQGLQFLIQYYNGEERAKGNILERFSAQQFPDLHSELNLSSLELGDSALYFCASSPQAGTVAIGYTFGSGTRLTVV.

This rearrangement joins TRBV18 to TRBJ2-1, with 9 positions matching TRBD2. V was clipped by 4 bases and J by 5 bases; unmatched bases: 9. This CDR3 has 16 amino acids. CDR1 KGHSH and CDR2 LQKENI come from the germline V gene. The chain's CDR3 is CASSQLSGGPNNEQFF. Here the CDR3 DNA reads TGTGCCAGCTCACAACTTAGCGGGGGTCCCAACAATGAGCAGTTCTTC.

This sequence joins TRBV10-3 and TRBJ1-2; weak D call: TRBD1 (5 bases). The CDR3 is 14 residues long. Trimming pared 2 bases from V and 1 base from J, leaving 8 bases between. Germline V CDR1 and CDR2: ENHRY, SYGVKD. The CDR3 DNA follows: TGTGCCATCAGTGAGGGGGGGTTTAACTATGGCTACACCTTC. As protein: CAISEGGFNYGYTF.

The CDR3: CASSLAAGGTDTQYF. Here the CDR3 DNA reads TGCGCCAGCAGCTTGGCGGCGGGAGGGACAGATACGCAGTATTTT. The chain carries TRBV5-1 and TRBJ2-3; TRBD2 matches at 9 bases. Germline V gene lookup returns CDR1 SGHRS and CDR2 YFSETQ. The CDR3 runs 15 residues. The ends lost 0 bases at V and 3 bases at J; junction bases unmatched: 2.

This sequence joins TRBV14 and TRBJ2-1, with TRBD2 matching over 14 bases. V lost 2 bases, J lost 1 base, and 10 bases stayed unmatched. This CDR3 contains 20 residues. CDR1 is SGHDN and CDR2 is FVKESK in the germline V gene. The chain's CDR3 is CASSQSTSGRAMGSYNEQFF. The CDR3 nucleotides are TGTGCCAGCAGCCAATCGACTAGCGGGAGGGCGATGGGGTCCTACAATGAGCAGTTCTTC.

The CDR3 DNA reads as TGTGCCAGCAGTTCGGGACCGATGGGCTACACCTTC. It codes for CASSSGPMGYTF. This chain links TRBV28 with TRBJ1-2; the D gene is possibly TRBD1 (5 bases). The CDR3 is made up of 12 amino acids. Trimming pared 4 bases from V and 8 bases from J, leaving 11 bases between. Germline V gene sequence: CDR1 MDHEN, CDR2 SYDVKM.

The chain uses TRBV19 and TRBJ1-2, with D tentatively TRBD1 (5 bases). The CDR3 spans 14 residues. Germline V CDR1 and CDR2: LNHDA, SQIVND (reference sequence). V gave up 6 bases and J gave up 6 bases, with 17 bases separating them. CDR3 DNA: TGTGCCAGTAGGCCGGGACGGGCGAAGGATGGCTACACCTTC. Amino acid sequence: CASRPGRAKDGYTF. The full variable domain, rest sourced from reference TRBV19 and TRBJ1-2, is DGGITQSPKYLFRKEGQNVTLSCEQNLNHDAMYWYRQDPGQGLRLIYYSQIVNDFQKGDIAEGYSVSREKKESFPLTVTSAQKNPTAFYLCASRPGRAKDGYTFGSGTRLTVV.

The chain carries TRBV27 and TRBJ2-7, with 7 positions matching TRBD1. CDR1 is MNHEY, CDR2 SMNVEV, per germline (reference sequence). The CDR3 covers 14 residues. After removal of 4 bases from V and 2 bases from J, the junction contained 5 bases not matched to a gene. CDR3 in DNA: TGTGCCAGCAGTTCTTACGACAGGGCCTACGAGCAGTACTTC. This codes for CASSSYDRAYEQYF.

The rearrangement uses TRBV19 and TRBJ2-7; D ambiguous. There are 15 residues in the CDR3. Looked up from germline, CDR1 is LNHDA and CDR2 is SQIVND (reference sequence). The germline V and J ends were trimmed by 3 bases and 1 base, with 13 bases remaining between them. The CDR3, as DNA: TGTGCCAGTAGTATTTCGAGGACGGCTTCCTACGAGCAGTACTTC. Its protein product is CASSISRTASYEQYF.

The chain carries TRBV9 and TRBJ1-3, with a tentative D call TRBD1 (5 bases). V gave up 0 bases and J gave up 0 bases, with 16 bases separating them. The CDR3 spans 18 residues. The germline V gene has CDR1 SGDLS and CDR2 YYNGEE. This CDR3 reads CASSVAAGTVVSGNTIYF. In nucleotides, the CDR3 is TGTGCCAGCAGCGTAGCTGCCGGGACCGTAGTCTCTGGAAACACCATATATTTT.

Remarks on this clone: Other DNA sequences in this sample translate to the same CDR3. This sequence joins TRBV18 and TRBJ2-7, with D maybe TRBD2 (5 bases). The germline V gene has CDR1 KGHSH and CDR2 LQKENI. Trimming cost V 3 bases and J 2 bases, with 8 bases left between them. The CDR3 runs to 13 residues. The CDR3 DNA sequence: TGTGCCAGCTCACCGAGGGAAACCTACGAGCAGTACTTC. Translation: CASSPRETYEQYF.

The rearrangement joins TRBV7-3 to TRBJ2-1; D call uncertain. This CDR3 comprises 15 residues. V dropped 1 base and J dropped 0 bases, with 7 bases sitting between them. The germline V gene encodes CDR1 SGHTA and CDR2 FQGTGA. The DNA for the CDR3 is TGTGCCAGCAGCTTAATGGCAGCCTCCTACAATGAGCAGTTCTTC. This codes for CASSLMAASYNEQFF.

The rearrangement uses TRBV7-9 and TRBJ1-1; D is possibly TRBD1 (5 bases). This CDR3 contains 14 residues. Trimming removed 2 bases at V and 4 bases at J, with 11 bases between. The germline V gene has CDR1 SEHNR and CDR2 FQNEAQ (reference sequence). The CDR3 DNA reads TGTGCCAGCAGCTTACCCCCGGGGGGCACTGAAGCTTTCTTT. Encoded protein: CASSLPPGGTEAFF.

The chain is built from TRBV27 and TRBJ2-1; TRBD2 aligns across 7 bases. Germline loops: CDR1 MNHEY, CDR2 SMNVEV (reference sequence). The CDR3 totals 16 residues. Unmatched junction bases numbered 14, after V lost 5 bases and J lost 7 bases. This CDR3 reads CASSPRLAAWGNEQFF. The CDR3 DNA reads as TGTGCCAGCAGTCCCCGACTAGCTGCCTGGGGGAATGAGCAGTTCTTC.

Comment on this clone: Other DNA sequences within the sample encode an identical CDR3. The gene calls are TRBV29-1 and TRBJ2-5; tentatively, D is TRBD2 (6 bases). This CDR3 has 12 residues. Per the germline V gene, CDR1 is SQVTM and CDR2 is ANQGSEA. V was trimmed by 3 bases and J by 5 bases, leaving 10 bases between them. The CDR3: CSVEEGGETQYF. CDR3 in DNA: TGCAGCGTTGAGGAGGGAGGTGAGACCCAGTACTTC.

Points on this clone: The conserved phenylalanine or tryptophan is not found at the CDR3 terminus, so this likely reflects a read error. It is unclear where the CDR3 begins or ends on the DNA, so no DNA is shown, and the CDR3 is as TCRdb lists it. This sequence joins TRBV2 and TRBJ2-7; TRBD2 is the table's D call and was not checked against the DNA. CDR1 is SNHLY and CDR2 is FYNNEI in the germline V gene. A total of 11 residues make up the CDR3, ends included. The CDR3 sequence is CASSELLREKI.

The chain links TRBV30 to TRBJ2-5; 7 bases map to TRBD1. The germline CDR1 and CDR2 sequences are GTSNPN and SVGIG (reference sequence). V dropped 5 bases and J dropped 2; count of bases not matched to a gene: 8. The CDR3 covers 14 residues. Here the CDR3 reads CAWGRPGGQETQYF. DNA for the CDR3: TGTGCCTGGGGACGACCAGGGGGTCAAGAGACCCAGTACTTC.

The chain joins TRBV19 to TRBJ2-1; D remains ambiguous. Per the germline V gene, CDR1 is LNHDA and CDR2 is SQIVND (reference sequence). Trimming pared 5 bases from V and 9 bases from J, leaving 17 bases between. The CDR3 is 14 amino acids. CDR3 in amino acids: CASSAEHRVREQFF. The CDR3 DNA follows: TGTGCCAGTAGTGCGGAGCATAGGGTGCGTGAGCAGTTCTTC.

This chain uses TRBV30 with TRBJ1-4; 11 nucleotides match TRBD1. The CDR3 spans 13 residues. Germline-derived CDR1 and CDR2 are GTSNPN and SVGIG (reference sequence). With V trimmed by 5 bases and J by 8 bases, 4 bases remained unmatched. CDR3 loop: CAWGTGGREKLFF. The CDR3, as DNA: TGTGCCTGGGGGACAGGGGGGAGAGAAAAACTGTTTTTT.

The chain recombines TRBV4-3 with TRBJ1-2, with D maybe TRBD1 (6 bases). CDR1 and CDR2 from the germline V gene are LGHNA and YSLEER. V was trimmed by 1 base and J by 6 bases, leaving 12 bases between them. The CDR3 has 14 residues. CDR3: CASSQVNRADGYTF. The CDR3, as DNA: TGCGCCAGCAGCCAAGTAAACAGGGCTGATGGCTACACCTTC.

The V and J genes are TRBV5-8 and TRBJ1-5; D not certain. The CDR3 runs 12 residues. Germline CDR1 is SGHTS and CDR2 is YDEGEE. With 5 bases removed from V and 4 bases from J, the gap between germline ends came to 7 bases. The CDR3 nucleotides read TGTGCCAGCAGGTTCGGGAATCAGCCCCAGCATTTT. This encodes CASRFGNQPQHF.

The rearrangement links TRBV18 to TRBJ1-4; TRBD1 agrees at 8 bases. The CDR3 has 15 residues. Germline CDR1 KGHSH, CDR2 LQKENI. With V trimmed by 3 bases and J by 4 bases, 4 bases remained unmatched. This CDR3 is CASSPEDRDNEKLFF. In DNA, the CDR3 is TGTGCCAGCTCACCTGAGGACAGGGATAATGAAAAACTGTTTTTT.

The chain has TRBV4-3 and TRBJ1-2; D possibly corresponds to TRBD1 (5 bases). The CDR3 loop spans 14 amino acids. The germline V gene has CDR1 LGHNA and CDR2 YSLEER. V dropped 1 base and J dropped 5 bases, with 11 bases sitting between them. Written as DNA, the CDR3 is TGCGCCAGCAGCCAAGGGGGCGCTGCGTATGGCTACACCTTC. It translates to CASSQGGAAYGYTF.